This T cell receptor beta chain was recovered during a study of T cells in Graves' hyperthyroidism and ophthalmopathy. RNA transcripts provided the source from which TCR beta CDR3 regions were amplified. Using the HTBI primer set, a first-round RT-PCR was run on the TCR CDR3. MiXCR, applied by TCRdb to the multiplex PCR reads, yields one record per CDR3 protein. Altogether around 250,000 distinct CDR3 sequences are present, about a sixth being singletons, with the ten largest covering about 29%. Fresh 10 ml peripheral blood yielded PBMCs. The V end lost 5 bases, the J end lost 6 bases, and 12 bases lay between the germline ends. CDR1 is SGHRS and CDR2 is YFSETQ in the germline V gene. The CDR3 runs to 14 residues. This clonotype occurred many times.

This rearrangement joins TRBV5-1 to TRBJ1-6; perhaps TRBD1 as D (6 bases). Specimen: blood. This clonotype was sampled from a woman between 18 and 30 years old with Graves' ophthalmopathy. CDR3 in DNA: TGCGCCAGCAGTACCGGGACAACTAATTCACCCCTCCACTTT. Amino acid sequence: CASSTGTTNSPLHF.